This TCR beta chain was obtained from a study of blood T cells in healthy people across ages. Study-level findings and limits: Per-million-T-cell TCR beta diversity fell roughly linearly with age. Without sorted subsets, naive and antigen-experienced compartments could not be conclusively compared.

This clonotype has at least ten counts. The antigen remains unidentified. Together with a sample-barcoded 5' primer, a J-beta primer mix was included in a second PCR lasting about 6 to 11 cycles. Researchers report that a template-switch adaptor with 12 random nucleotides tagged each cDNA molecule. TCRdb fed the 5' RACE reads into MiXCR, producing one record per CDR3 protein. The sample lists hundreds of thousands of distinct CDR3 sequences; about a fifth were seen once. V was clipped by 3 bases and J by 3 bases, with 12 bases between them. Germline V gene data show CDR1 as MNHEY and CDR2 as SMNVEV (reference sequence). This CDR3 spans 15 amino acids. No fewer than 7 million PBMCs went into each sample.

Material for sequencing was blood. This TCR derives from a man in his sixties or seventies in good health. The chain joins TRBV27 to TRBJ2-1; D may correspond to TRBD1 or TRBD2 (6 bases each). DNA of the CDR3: TGTGCCAGCAGTTTTCGAGGGGGGAACTACAATGAGCAGTTCTTC. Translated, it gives CASSFRGGNYNEQFF.